Each of the 28 T cell receptor beta chains below was sequenced from the same sample in a study of blood T cell repertoires in COVID-19 (dated by TCRdb to 2020 to 2022). Library preparation used the immunoSEQ multiplex PCR assay. As stored in TCRdb, this immuneACCESS dataset retains in-frame rearrangements with V and J assigned. A fraction of the clones does not appear; measured against another copy, unresolved V genes explain less than half of the discrepancy, and the remainder lacks a known reason. Here the sample has 190,000 or so clones; 65% to 85% occur a single time. Of the sample, roughly 2.9% falls within the top ten clones. Sequencing was performed on peripheral blood. The receptors derive from a man in his forties or fifties with active or convalescent COVID-19.

This clone showed up just once. The rearrangement joins TRBV29-1 to TRBJ2-1; no reliable D call. Trimming cost V 4 bases and J 6 bases, with 7 bases left between them. Per the germline V gene, CDR1 is SQVTM and CDR2 is ANQGSEA. The CDR3 spans 11 residues. CDR3 nucleotides: TGCAGCGTTGCTACCGGCAATGAGCAGTTCTTC. Translated, it gives CSVATGNEQFF.

The chain carries TRBV2 and TRBJ1-1; TRBD1 matches at 9 bases. Germline assignment: CDR1 SNHLY and CDR2 FYNNEI. With 6 bases clipped from V and 4 bases from J, the junction kept 6 bases outside the gene matches. This CDR3 spans 14 amino acids. The DNA of the CDR3 is TGTGCCAGCAGCGGGGACAGGGTGAGCACTGAAGCTTTCTTT. It encodes CASSGDRVSTEAFF.

This chain links TRBV28 with TRBJ1-1, with TRBD1 matching 7 bases. The CDR3 consists of 14 residues. The V gene end was trimmed by 3 bases and the J gene end by 1 base; junction bases not matched to a gene: 2. Per the germline V gene, CDR1 is MDHEN and CDR2 is SYDVKM. CDR3 DNA: TGTGCCAGCAGTTTGGGGACAGAGAACACTGAAGCTTTCTTT. As protein: CASSLGTENTEAFF. The whole variable domain, remainder taken from reference TRBV28 and TRBJ1-1, is DVKVTQSSRYLVKRTGEKVFLECVQDMDHENMFWYRQDPGLGLRLIYFSYDVKMKEKGDIPEGYSVSREKKERFSLILESASTNQTSMYLCASSLGTENTEAFFGQGTRLTVV.

The rearrangement uses TRBV5-1 and TRBJ1-1; 7 nucleotides line up with TRBD1. The CDR3 is 14 amino acids. Trimming cost V 5 bases and J 4 bases; bases outside gene matches: 8. Germline V lookup: CDR1 SGHRS, CDR2 YFSETQ. The CDR3 nucleotides are TGCGCCAGCAGTTCTGACAGGGCCGGCACTGAAGCTTTCTTT. Its protein product is CASSSDRAGTEAFF.

The chain has TRBV24-1 and TRBJ2-3; D gene unclear. From germline, CDR1 is KGHDR and CDR2 SFDVKD. Trimming left V 6 bases short and J 2 bases short, with 8 bases between. CDR3 length equals 13 residues. CDR3 sequence: CATSTSVTDTQYF. The CDR3 nucleotides are TGTGCCACCAGTACCAGTGTCACAGATACGCAGTATTTT.

This chain joins TRBV20-1 and TRBJ1-5, with no clear D. Trimming stripped 3 bases from V and 4 bases from J, with 16 bases between. Looked up from germline, CDR1 is DFQATT and CDR2 is SNEGSKA (reference sequence). The CDR3 has 15 amino acids. Here the CDR3 reads CSASTGSGRNQPQHF. For the CDR3, the DNA is TGCAGTGCTAGTACGGGGTCGGGTCGAAATCAGCCCCAGCATTTT.

CDR3 amino acids: CAIFGSRDNYGYTF. The CDR3, as DNA: TGTGCCATCTTCGGGAGCAGGGATAACTATGGCTACACCTTC. The chain has TRBV7-2 and TRBJ1-2; D possibly corresponds to TRBD1 (5 bases). Germline V gives CDR1 SGHTA, CDR2 FQGNSA. Trimming shortened V by 10 bases and J by 1 base, and 16 bases separated the two germline ends. CDR3 length: 14 residues.

V and J are TRBV18 and TRBJ1-2; a weak D match, TRBD1 (6 bases). The CDR3 loop spans 14 amino acids. V was trimmed by 3 bases and J by 3 bases, leaving 11 bases between them. CDR1 and CDR2 (germline): KGHSH, LQKENI. The CDR3 is CASSPGATDYGYTF. As DNA, the CDR3 is TGTGCCAGCTCACCGGGGGCGACGGACTATGGCTACACCTTC.

The V and J genes are TRBV12-3 or TRBV12-4 and TRBJ2-5, with D possibly matching TRBD1 (5 bases). The CDR3 totals 13 residues. V was shortened by 2 bases and J by 4 bases, with 8 bases between the two germline ends. The CDR3 DNA reads TGTGCCAGCAGTTTAAGGGGTGTAGAGACCCAGTACTTC. Translated: CASSLRGVETQYF.

The genes are TRBV30 and TRBJ1-3; D perhaps matches TRBD1 (6 bases). Trimming shortened V by 2 bases and J by 4 bases, and 15 bases separated the two germline ends. This CDR3 has 15 amino acids. Per the germline V gene, CDR1 is GTSNPN and CDR2 is SVGIG (reference sequence). CDR3 residues: CAWSPNRANGNTIYF. DNA of the CDR3: TGTGCCTGGAGTCCCAACAGGGCTAACGGAAACACCATATATTTT. The variable domain in full, with the rest retrieved from reference TRBV30 and TRBJ1-3, is SQTIHQWPATLVQPVGSPLSLECTVEGTSNPNLYWYRQAAGRGLQLLFYSVGIGQISSEVPQNLSASRPQDRQFILSSKKLLLSDSGFYLCAWSPNRANGNTIYFGEGSWLTVV.

This chain links TRBV6-1 with TRBJ1-1; TRBD1 might be the D (5 bases). The germline V gene has CDR1 MNHNS and CDR2 SASEGT. The length of the CDR3 is 15 residues. V dropped 0 bases and J dropped 4 bases, with 12 bases sitting between them. The DNA of the CDR3 is TGTGCCAGCAGTGAAGCGGGGGGATTCGGCACTGAAGCTTTCTTT. Its protein product is CASSEAGGFGTEAFF.

The genes are TRBV7-2 and TRBJ2-1, with 9 bases matching TRBD2. Germline V gene data show CDR1 as SGHTA and CDR2 as FQGNSA. J lost 4 bases, V lost 5 bases, and 9 bases had no gene match. The length of the CDR3 is 16 residues. The CDR3 sequence is CASSPTRGGLYNEQFF. The CDR3, as DNA: TGTGCCAGCAGCCCCACGCGGGGGGGACTTTACAATGAGCAGTTCTTC.

The chain is built from TRBV11-2 and TRBJ1-4; tentative D call: TRBD1 (5 bases). The CDR3 is 15 amino acids. CDR1 and CDR2 (germline): SGHAT, FQNNGV. V shed 0 bases and J shed 9 bases, with 14 bases lying between them. In nucleotides, the CDR3 is TGTGCCAGCAGCTTAGATGGGGGGATAGAGAAAAAACTGTTTTTT. Translating it yields CASSLDGGIEKKLFF. Full variable domain (rest looked up from reference TRBV11-2 and TRBJ1-4): EAGVAQSPRYKIIEKRQSVAFWCNPISGHATLYWYQQILGQGPKLLIQFQNNGVVDDSQLPKDRFSAERLKGVDSTLKIQPAKLEDSAVYLCASSLDGGIEKKLFFGSGTQLSVL.

This chain joins TRBV18 and TRBJ2-2, with a weak D call TRBD1 (6 bases). The CDR3 has 16 residues. With 1 base removed from V and 6 bases from J, the gap between germline ends came to 15 bases. Germline values: CDR1 KGHSH, CDR2 LQKENI. Here the CDR3 DNA reads TGTGCCAGCTCACCACAATTAACAGGGCAGGCCGGGGAGCTGTTTTTT. This translates into CASSPQLTGQAGELFF.

The V and J genes are TRBV19 and TRBJ1-2; D is perhaps TRBD1 (6 bases). The ends were cut back, 4 bases at V and 4 bases at J, with 13 bases in the middle. The V gene's germline CDR1 is LNHDA and CDR2 SQIVND (reference sequence). This CDR3 has 14 amino acids. The CDR3 loop is CASSRFPQGYGYTF. For the CDR3, the DNA is TGTGCCAGTAGTAGGTTCCCACAGGGCTATGGCTACACCTTC.

This chain uses TRBV9 with TRBJ2-1; TRBD2 aligns across 9 bases. The V segment lost 0 bases and the J segment 7 bases; nucleotides outside the gene matches: 5. CDR1 is SGDLS and CDR2 is YYNGEE in the germline V gene. The CDR3 has 15 amino acids. CDR3 protein: CASSVGLAGINEQFF. The CDR3 DNA follows: TGTGCCAGCAGCGTAGGCCTAGCGGGAATTAATGAGCAGTTCTTC.

V gene TRBV5-8 combines with J gene TRBJ1-5, with D possibly being TRBD1 (5 bases). Trimming pared 4 bases from V and 5 bases from J, leaving 19 bases between. Germline values: CDR1 SGHTS, CDR2 YDEGEE. This CDR3 region has 16 residues. The DNA of the CDR3 is TGTGCCAGCAGCCCCGAAACAGGCTGGGGGGATCAGCCCCAGCATTTT. Protein sequence: CASSPETGWGDQPQHF.

The gene calls are TRBV5-1 and TRBJ2-7; 9 nucleotides align to TRBD2. The CDR3 length is 16 residues. Looked up from germline, CDR1 is SGHRS and CDR2 is YFSETQ. Losses at the gene ends were 4 bases for V and 4 bases for J; bases not matched to a gene: 12. This CDR3 reads CASSMNTGTSLYEQYF. In DNA, the CDR3 is TGCGCCAGCAGCATGAATACCGGGACTAGCCTGTACGAGCAGTACTTC.

The chain carries TRBV28 and TRBJ1-2; D perhaps matches TRBD1 (6 bases). This CDR3 is built from 14 residues. The V end was cut by 4 bases, the J end by 3 bases, with 12 bases between. The germline V gene encodes CDR1 MDHEN and CDR2 SYDVKM. For the CDR3, the DNA is TGTGCCAGCAGTTCCTATCGACAGGACTATGGCTACACCTTC. It is translated as CASSSYRQDYGYTF.

This clone has a single count. CDR3 nucleotides: TGTGCCAGCACCCGAATGCCCAGCGGGAGGGTAACGTACGAGCAGTACTTC. Its translation is CASTRMPSGRVTYEQYF. This chain joins TRBV28 and TRBJ2-7; 10 positions agree with TRBD2. The CDR3 has 17 residues. CDR1 is MDHEN, CDR2 SYDVKM, per germline. Unmatched junction bases numbered 16, after V lost 7 bases and J lost 4 bases. The variable domain in full, with the rest retrieved from reference TRBV28 and TRBJ2-7, is DVKVTQSSRYLVKRTGEKVFLECVQDMDHENMFWYRQDPGLGLRLIYFSYDVKMKEKGDIPEGYSVSREKKERFSLILESASTNQTSMYLCASTRMPSGRVTYEQYFGPGTRLTVT.

CDR3: CASSHDRDLQETQYF. In DNA, the CDR3 is TGTGCCAGCTCACATGACAGGGACCTCCAAGAGACCCAGTACTTC. This chain uses TRBV18 with TRBJ2-5, with TRBD1 matching 7 bases. The CDR3 consists of 15 residues. Germline V gene data show CDR1 as KGHSH and CDR2 as LQKENI. V was clipped by 4 bases and J by 1 base; unmatched bases: 6.

This clone was observed a handful of times. This chain joins TRBV19 and TRBJ2-5; 11 nucleotides agree with TRBD1. There are 15 residues in the CDR3. The V segment lost 4 bases and the J segment 5 bases; nucleotides outside the gene matches: 6. From germline, CDR1 is LNHDA and CDR2 SQIVND (reference sequence). CDR3 residues: CASSTGTGGRETQYF. The CDR3 DNA sequence: TGTGCCAGTAGTACCGGGACAGGGGGGCGGGAGACCCAGTACTTC.

This chain joins TRBV4-3 and TRBJ1-4; 7 bases match TRBD1. Looked up from germline, CDR1 is LGHNA and CDR2 is YSLEER. The CDR3 length is 15 residues. V lost 4 bases to trimming and J lost 2 bases; unmatched junction nucleotides: 4. The CDR3 nucleotides are TGCGCCAGCAGCCTCAAGGGGGCGACTAATGAAAAACTGTTTTTT. This translates into CASSLKGATNEKLFF.

The chain has TRBV5-8 and TRBJ1-6; 7 bases map to TRBD1. Looked up from germline, CDR1 is SGHTS and CDR2 is YDEGEE. V lost 0 bases and J lost 11; bases outside the gene matches: 8. The CDR3 sequence is 15 residues long. CDR3 sequence (DNA): TGTGCCAGCAGCTTGGCTTGGGGACAGTTAACACCCCTCCACTTT. Translation gives CASSLAWGQLTPLHF.

This clone has more than one count but fewer than ten. The gene calls are TRBV10-3 and TRBJ1-2, with 10 bases aligning to TRBD1. The V gene end was trimmed by 11 bases and the J gene end by 5 bases; junction bases not matched to a gene: 8. The CDR3 covers 13 residues. Germline CDR1 ENHRY, CDR2 SYGVKD. DNA for the CDR3: TGTGCCCCCAGACAGGGGGCGGATTATGGCTACACCTTC. The encoded protein is CAPRQGADYGYTF.

This clone appeared a single time. V usage is TRBV2 and J usage is TRBJ2-3; D is perhaps TRBD2 (6 bases). The CDR3 contains 15 residues. The V and J ends lost 4 bases and 1 base respectively, with 12 bases between them. The germline V gene has CDR1 SNHLY and CDR2 FYNNEI. The CDR3 nucleotides are TGTGCCAGCAGTGTCTGGCGGGAAGGCACAGATACGCAGTATTTT. Its translation: CASSVWREGTDTQYF.

The V gene is TRBV5-1, the J gene TRBJ2-1; D ambiguous. With 0 bases removed from V and 3 bases from J, the gap between germline ends came to 10 bases. The CDR3 runs 15 residues. CDR1 and CDR2 (germline): SGHRS, YFSETQ. In DNA, the CDR3 is TGCGCCAGCAGCTTGGGTAGTCTAGGCTACAATGAGCAGTTCTTC. Translated: CASSLGSLGYNEQFF.

For this clone: Other DNA sequences in this sample translate to the same CDR3. The chain has TRBV7-9 and TRBJ1-1, with TRBD1 matching 9 bases. Germline V CDR1 and CDR2: SEHNR, FQNEAQ (reference sequence). The length of the CDR3 is 12 residues. V shed 5 bases and J 5 bases; nucleotides not matched to a gene: 0. The CDR3, as DNA: TGTGCCAGCAGCGGACAGGGGACTGAAGCTTTCTTT. Translation: CASSGQGTEAFF.